This T cell receptor (beta chain) derives from a study of blood T cells in healthy people across ages. The CDR3 covers 12 residues. CDR1 SQVTM and CDR2 ANQGSEA come from the germline V gene. Alongside a J-beta primer mix, a sample-barcoded 5' primer served in a second PCR lasting 7 to 11 cycles. TCRdb re-called the 5' RACE reads with MiXCR, one entry per CDR3 protein. Among about 830,000 distinct CDR3 sequences, 60% to 80% were seen once, and the ten largest hold roughly 25%. The table lists this clonotype with many counts. One end of the junction is discordant with germline, which a read error may explain.

This clonotype was obtained from a man aged 25 to 45 in good health. The rearrangement uses TRBV29-1 and TRBJ1-2, with TRBD1 matching over 8 bases. The sequenced sample was blood. DNA for the CDR3: TGCAGCGTTCAAGACAGGGGATATGGCTACACCTTC. Residues: CSVQDRGYGYTF.